This T cell receptor (beta chain) was profiled in a study of shared clonotypes between healthy human individuals. Genomic DNA of every subset was divided equally among multiple immunoSEQ plates. The data were produced by immunoSEQ multiplex PCR, yet TCRdb's version contains in-frame clones alone and is incomplete. Of about 610,000 clones listed, approximately 96% are singletons. Terminally differentiated effector memory CD45RA+ cells were excluded by CCR7 positive selection of CD45RO-negative cells. Trimming took off 5 bases at V and 8 bases at J, with 13 bases between the two ends. The CDR3 is 14 residues long. The germline gives CDR1 SNHLY, CDR2 FYNNEI.

The chain links TRBV2 to TRBJ1-6; the D gene is possibly TRBD1 (5 bases). This clonotype was sampled from a young woman in good health. The sequenced sample consisted of naive CD8+ T cells sorted from blood. CDR3 sequence reads: CASSPYEGHSPLHF. The CDR3 nucleotides read TGTGCCAGCAGTCCCTACGAGGGGCATTCACCCCTCCACTTT.